The 27 T cell receptor beta chains listed next were all sequenced from one sample in a study of OX40 agonist ivuxolimab in advanced cancers. The repertoire was sequenced with immunoSEQ multiplex PCR; TCRdb's copy has only in-frame clones and lacks some. The repertoire holds about 30,000 clones, with around four fifths as singletons. The material sequenced was CD4+ or CD8+ T cells sorted from blood, taken in a trial of the OX40 agonist ivuxolimab. These receptors were taken from an adult with an advanced solid tumor such as melanoma, head and neck, liver or kidney cancer.

V is TRBV11-3 and J is TRBJ2-1, with 13 bases matching TRBD2. This CDR3 region has 16 residues. V lost 3 bases to trimming and J lost 6 bases; unmatched junction nucleotides: 5. From germline, CDR1 is SGHNT and CDR2 YENEEA. Here the CDR3 reads CASSFSGLAGSNEQFF. Written as DNA, the CDR3 is TGTGCCAGCAGCTTTTCGGGACTAGCGGGATCCAATGAGCAGTTCTTC.

This sequence joins TRBV5-1 and TRBJ2-3, with TRBD2 matching over 8 bases. The J segment lost 4 bases and the V segment lost 6 bases, leaving 10 bases of the junction unmatched. This CDR3 spans 15 amino acids. CDR1 is SGHRS and CDR2 is YFSETQ in the germline V gene. The CDR3 DNA is TGCGCCAGCAAGGGTAGCGGGGCGGGGGCAGATACGCAGTATTTT. It yields the protein CASKGSGAGADTQYF.

The J gene is TRBJ1-5, the V gene TRBV7-8, with D unclear. CDR1 SGHVS and CDR2 FQNEAQ come from the germline V gene. Between the trimmed V and J ends, which lost 1 base and 4 bases, there was a span of 2 bases. CDR3 length: 12 amino acids. The CDR3 protein is CASSLGNQPQHF. CDR3 DNA sequence: TGTGCCAGCAGCTTAGGTAATCAGCCCCAGCATTTT.

The chain links TRBV4-1 to TRBJ2-2; the D gene could be TRBD1 or TRBD2 (6 bases each). Germline V CDR1 and CDR2: MGHRA, YSYEKL. V shed 3 bases and J shed 1 base, with 21 bases lying between them. This CDR3 comprises 19 residues. CDR3 sequence (DNA): TGCGCCAGCAGCCAGGAGAGTGTTAGGGGGGTAGTGAACACCGGGGAGCTGTTTTTT. It codes for CASSQESVRGVVNTGELFF.

The rearrangement uses TRBV7-6 and TRBJ1-1, with D possibly matching TRBD1 (6 bases). The ends were cut back, 1 base at V and 2 bases at J, with 8 bases in the middle. CDR1 is SGHVS, CDR2 FNYEAQ, per germline. The CDR3 runs 14 residues. CDR3 in DNA: TGTGCCAGCAGCTTAGGGGGGCCCAACACTGAAGCTTTCTTT. Translated, it gives CASSLGGPNTEAFF.

V usage is TRBV4-2 and J usage is TRBJ2-3; D remains ambiguous. CDR3 length equals 16 residues. Germline values: CDR1 LGHNA, CDR2 YNFKEQ. V lost 0 bases and J 2 bases, leaving 12 bases between the germline ends. CDR3 sequence: CASSQESEQFTDTQYF. The CDR3 bases are TGTGCCAGCAGCCAAGAGTCAGAACAGTTCACAGATACGCAGTATTTT.

J is TRBJ1-4 and V is TRBV30, with a possible D match to TRBD1 (5 bases). In germline, CDR1 is GTSNPN, CDR2 SVGIG (reference sequence). Trimming stripped 0 bases from V and 0 bases from J, with 5 bases between. The CDR3 covers 14 residues. CDR3 nucleotide sequence: TGTGCCTGGAGTGTGGGGGCAACTAATGAAAAACTGTTTTTT. It encodes CAWSVGATNEKLFF.

This chain joins TRBV6-5 and TRBJ2-1; D is undetermined. Germline CDR1 reads MNHEY; CDR2 reads SVGAGI. Trimming took off 3 bases at V and 1 base at J, with 7 bases between the two ends. CDR3 length equals 14 residues. The CDR3 region is CASSYSSSYNEQFF. The CDR3 DNA reads TGTGCCAGCAGTTATTCGAGTTCCTACAATGAGCAGTTCTTC.

The chain combines TRBV7-9 with TRBJ1-1, with D maybe TRBD1 (5 bases). Trimming took 5 bases from V and 5 from J, leaving 21 bases between them. CDR3 length equals 16 residues. The germline V gene has CDR1 SEHNR and CDR2 FQNEAQ (reference sequence). The CDR3 nucleotides read TGTGCCAGCAGCAGAGGGTCGCGCGGAGGGGAAACTGAAGCTTTCTTT. It yields the protein CASSRGSRGGETEAFF.

The gene calls are TRBV23-1 and TRBJ2-6; D call uncertain. TRBV23-1 is treated as an ORF (open reading frame) with a function not yet certain. The CDR3 is 16 residues long. V was cut by 5 bases and J by 0 bases, with 11 bases left in between. The DNA of the CDR3 is TGCGCCAGCAGTGTCGGTGGGCGCTCTGGGGCCAACGTCCTGACTTTC. Its protein product is CASSVGGRSGANVLTF.

Of note for this clone: The same CDR3 also results from other DNA sequences found in this sample. The chain combines TRBV5-1 with TRBJ2-1; D possibly uses TRBD1 or TRBD2 (5 bases each). Germline CDR1 is SGHRS and CDR2 is YFSETQ. CDR3 size: 14 residues. V was trimmed by 0 bases and J by 2 bases, leaving 6 bases between them. For the CDR3, the DNA is TGCGCCAGCAGCTTGGGGGGACCCTACAATGAGCAGTTCTTC. Translated: CASSLGGPYNEQFF.

V and J are TRBV4-1 and TRBJ1-1; 8 bases match TRBD1. V lost 2 bases and J lost 5; bases outside the gene matches: 10. The germline V gene has CDR1 MGHRA and CDR2 YSYEKL. There are 16 residues in the CDR3. The CDR3 coding sequence is TGCGCCAGCAGCCAAAGAGCCCCAGGGGGCTATACTGAAGCTTTCTTT. Its protein is CASSQRAPGGYTEAFF.

The chain has TRBV29-1 and TRBJ2-7; 7 bases agree with TRBD1. The CDR3 spans 14 residues. CDR1 and CDR2 from the germline V gene are SQVTM and ANQGSEA. V gave up 6 bases and J gave up 0 bases; unmatched junction bases: 8. The CDR3 reads CSVETGDSSYEQYF. CDR3 sequence (DNA): TGCAGCGTGGAAACAGGGGATAGCTCCTACGAGCAGTACTTC.

The CDR3 bases are TGTGCCAGCAGCTTAACGTTAGCGGGAGGATACAATGAGCAGTTCTTC. It translates to CASSLTLAGGYNEQFF. V gene TRBV7-3 combines with J gene TRBJ2-1, with TRBD2 matching over 10 bases. Unmatched junction bases numbered 3, after V lost 0 bases and J lost 4 bases. CDR3 length: 16 amino acids. Germline CDR1 and CDR2: SGHTA and FQGTGA.

The genes are TRBV5-1 and TRBJ2-4; TRBD2 aligns across 12 bases. The J segment lost 8 bases and the V segment lost 0 bases, leaving 9 bases of the junction unmatched. Germline CDR1 reads SGHRS; CDR2 reads YFSETQ. The CDR3 has 17 amino acids. The CDR3 sequence is CASSLGLAGGPWDIQYF. Here the CDR3 DNA reads TGCGCCAGCAGCTTGGGGCTAGCGGGAGGGCCGTGGGACATTCAGTACTTC. Variable domain in full (rest from reference TRBV5-1 and TRBJ2-4): KAGVTQTPRYLIKTRGQQVTLSCSPISGHRSVSWYQQTPGQGLQFLFEYFSETQRNKGNFPGRFSGRQFSNSRSEMNVSTLELGDSALYLCASSLGLAGGPWDIQYFGAGTRLSVL.

By share, this clone counts as medium-sized. This chain joins TRBV28 and TRBJ1-5; perhaps TRBD1 as D (5 bases). Deletions cut 3 bases from V and 5 bases from J, with 14 bases between. CDR1 and CDR2 (germline): MDHEN, SYDVKM. The CDR3 sequence is 15 residues long. The CDR3 nucleotides read TGTGCCAGCAGTTTGTGGGGCGGGGGGGATCAGCCCCAGCATTTT. It encodes CASSLWGGGDQPQHF.

The chain uses TRBV9 and TRBJ2-1, with D possibly called TRBD1 or TRBD2 (6 bases each). Germline V CDR1 and CDR2: SGDLS, YYNGEE. Trimming cost V 0 bases and J 6 bases, with 10 bases left between them. This CDR3 comprises 14 residues. The CDR3 loop reads CASSVDWGANEQFF. Written as DNA, the CDR3 is TGTGCCAGCAGCGTAGATTGGGGGGCCAATGAGCAGTTCTTC. Combining the CDR3 with reference TRBV9 and TRBJ2-1 gives the whole variable domain DSGVTQTPKHLITATGQRVTLRCSPRSGDLSVYWYQQSLDQGLQFLIQYYNGEERAKGNILERFSAQQFPDLHSELNLSSLELGDSALYFCASSVDWGANEQFFGPGTRLTVL.

The chain links TRBV7-7 to TRBJ2-5, with 10 bases identical to TRBD1. In germline, CDR1 is SSHAT, CDR2 FNYEAQ (reference sequence). There are 20 residues in the CDR3. Losses at the gene ends were 0 bases for V and 5 bases for J; bases not matched to a gene: 18. The CDR3 DNA reads as TGTGCCAGCAGCTTAGCTTTGATGGGCCGGGACAGGGGTGTAGAGGAGACCCAGTACTTC. Translation: CASSLALMGRDRGVEETQYF.

V usage is TRBV30 and J usage is TRBJ2-2; 10 nucleotides agree with TRBD2. The V gene end was trimmed by 4 bases and the J gene end by 6 bases; junction bases not matched to a gene: 5. CDR3 length: 14 amino acids. The germline gives CDR1 GTSNPN, CDR2 SVGIG (reference sequence). The CDR3 region has the DNA TGTGCCTGGACTTGGACTAGCGGTTCCGGGGAGCTGTTTTTT. Translated: CAWTWTSGSGELFF.

The J gene is TRBJ1-3, the V gene TRBV28, with no clear D. The CDR3 length is 12 residues. The germline V and J ends were trimmed by 5 bases and 9 bases, with 11 bases remaining between them. CDR1 is MDHEN, CDR2 SYDVKM, per germline. CDR3 sequence: CASSRPPGTIYF. In DNA form, the CDR3 reads TGTGCCAGCAGTCGCCCCCCCGGCACCATATATTTT.

This chain links TRBV5-1 with TRBJ2-7, with 11 bases fitting TRBD1. The CDR3 runs 15 residues. Germline V gene data show CDR1 as SGHRS and CDR2 as YFSETQ. V was pared by 3 bases and J by 1 base, with 3 bases of the junction left unmatched. The CDR3 DNA reads TGCGCCAGCAGCTGGACAGGGGGCTGGTCCTACGAGCAGTACTTC. It codes for CASSWTGGWSYEQYF.

This clone showed up just a few times. The chain links TRBV6-1 to TRBJ2-3; 8 bases are a match to TRBD2. The germline V gene has CDR1 MNHNS and CDR2 SASEGT. V shed 4 bases and J 5 bases; nucleotides not matched to a gene: 14. CDR3 size: 17 residues. The CDR3 protein is CASSASPAGVSLDTQYF. CDR3 sequence (DNA): TGTGCCAGCAGTGCCTCTCCAGCGGGAGTGTCGTTAGATACGCAGTATTTT.

This chain connects TRBV6-1 to TRBJ2-3; 10 bases align to TRBD2. The CDR3 extends over 17 amino acids. The V segment lost 2 bases and the J segment 4 bases; nucleotides outside the gene matches: 9. CDR1 is MNHNS and CDR2 is SASEGT in the germline V gene. The chain's CDR3 is CASSESSGGGAADTQYF. The DNA for the CDR3 is TGTGCCAGCAGTGAATCTAGCGGGGGAGGAGCGGCAGATACGCAGTATTTT.

J is TRBJ2-2 and V is TRBV15; possible D gene TRBD2, 6 bases. The CDR3 is 15 residues long. Germline values: CDR1 LNHNV, CDR2 YYDKDF (reference sequence). With 1 base removed from V and 4 bases from J, the gap between germline ends came to 10 bases. CDR3 residues: CATSRGRGVTGELFF. The CDR3 DNA reads as TGTGCCACCAGCAGAGGGAGGGGTGTCACCGGGGAGCTGTTTTTT.

The rearrangement joins TRBV11-2 to TRBJ2-1; D is unclear. The CDR3 runs to 14 residues. V was pared by 3 bases and J by 1 base, with 7 bases between. CDR1 SGHAT and CDR2 FQNNGV come from the germline V gene. For the CDR3, the DNA is TGTGCCAGCAGCTTGGTCGGATCCTACAATGAGCAGTTCTTC. This codes for CASSLVGSYNEQFF.

This clone came up once. The chain joins TRBV6-5 to TRBJ2-7, with D tentatively TRBD2 (6 bases). This CDR3 is built from 14 residues. Trimming left V 0 bases short and J 3 bases short, with 9 bases between. Germline loops: CDR1 MNHEY, CDR2 SVGAGI. CDR3 nucleotide sequence: TGTGCCAGCAGTTACTCGTGGGGACTCTACGAGCAGTACTTC. This codes for CASSYSWGLYEQYF.

A few counts support this clone. The chain employs TRBV15 and TRBJ2-7, with 7 bases aligning to TRBD1. V shed 3 bases, J shed 6 bases, and the junction held 8 bases outside the gene matches. CDR1 is LNHNV, CDR2 YYDKDF, per germline (reference sequence). The CDR3 sequence is 14 residues long. In DNA form, the CDR3 reads TGTGCCACCAGCAGGGGGTTCGAGGGGGCCGAGCAGTACTTC. Amino acid sequence: CATSRGFEGAEQYF.